This TCR beta chain was sequenced in a study of Ad26.COV2.S vaccination and SARS-CoV-2 variants. As for the study in general: Ad26.COV2.S was injected intramuscularly once or twice, 56 days apart.

Indicated treatment: roughly 18 received Ad26.COV2.S at low or high dose, single or two shots; 5 received placebo; per-sample allocation not given. The investigators took samples on day 63 after the first vaccine or placebo injection. Trimming removed 4 bases at V and 8 bases at J, with 6 bases between. This CDR3 is built from 11 residues. Germline CDR1 SNHLY, CDR2 FYNNEI. Assay: immunoSEQ multiplex PCR; the TCRdb copy retains only in-frame clones and omits some. The data hold approximately 500,000 clones, with roughly 89% observed a single time. The receptor comes from a person aged 18-65 years who received the Ad26.COV2.S COVID-19 vaccine or a placebo. The sample consisted of peripheral blood, taken in a trial of Ad26.COV2.S vaccine versus placebo. The chain uses TRBV2 and TRBJ2-1; D is unclear. CDR3 nucleotides: TGTGCCAGCAGTGCCAGCTATGAGCAGTTCTTC. As protein: CASSASYEQFF.